A single sample gave rise to the 8 T cell receptor beta chains below, sequenced in a study of blood T cell repertoires in COVID-19 (dated by TCRdb to about 2020). Receptor amplification or capture employed the immunoSEQ multiplex PCR assay. TCRdb limited this immuneACCESS table to in-frame rearrangements with V and J called. A share of clones is missing; checked studies link under half to unresolved V genes, and the rest is unexplained. The sample table contains about 100,000 clones; only one count was recorded for around 85% of them. The top ten constitute 1.5% to 2% of the sample. Sample: peripheral blood. These receptor sequences come from a woman in her 70s with active or convalescent COVID-19.

This chain uses TRBV5-6 with TRBJ1-2; D is ambiguous. V was cut by 3 bases and J by 8 bases, with 20 bases left in between. CDR1 SGHDT and CDR2 YYEEEE come from the germline V gene. CDR3 length: 15 residues. This chain's CDR3 is CASSSEGQPVMGYTF. The CDR3 DNA sequence: TGTGCCAGCAGCTCTGAGGGCCAGCCGGTAATGGGCTACACCTTC. The full variable domain, completed using reference TRBV5-6 and TRBJ1-2, is DAGVTQSPTHLIKTRGQQVTLRCSPKSGHDTVSWYQQALGQGPQFIFQYYEEEERQRGNFPDRFSGHQFPNYSSELNVNALLLGDSALYLCASSSEGQPVMGYTFGSGTRLTVV.

CDR3 nucleotides: TGTGCCAGCAGCCAAGAGTACCCGGGGAGCACAGATACGCAGTATTTT. Residues: CASSQEYPGSTDTQYF. The J gene is TRBJ2-3, the V gene TRBV3-1 (or the pseudogene TRBV3-2), with D tentatively TRBD2 (5 bases). Germline V gives CDR1 LGHDT, CDR2 YNNKEL (reference sequence). V was cut by 0 bases and J by 0 bases, with 10 bases left in between. CDR3 length equals 16 residues.

The chain uses TRBV20-1 and TRBJ1-2; maybe TRBD1 (5 bases). V was clipped by 3 bases and J by 5 bases, with 13 bases between them. This CDR3 region has 13 residues. The germline gives CDR1 DFQATT, CDR2 SNEGSKA (reference sequence). The CDR3 spells CSASGREGYGYTF. For the CDR3, the DNA is TGCAGTGCTAGTGGCAGGGAGGGTTATGGCTACACCTTC.

This clone showed up just once. This rearrangement joins TRBV28 to TRBJ1-5; D might be TRBD1 (6 bases). This CDR3 is 14 amino acids long. V lost 6 bases and J 4 bases, leaving 13 bases between the germline ends. Germline lookup yields CDR1 MDHEN and CDR2 SYDVKM. In nucleotides, the CDR3 is TGTGCCAGCAGCCCGGACAGATTTAATCAGCCCCAGCATTTT. It is translated as CASSPDRFNQPQHF.

The chain uses TRBV7-2 and TRBJ1-6; D might be TRBD1 (6 bases). Germline V gene sequence: CDR1 SGHTA, CDR2 FQGNSA. Trimming stripped 5 bases from V and 7 bases from J, with 18 bases between. The length of the CDR3 is 16 residues. CDR3 coding DNA: TGTGCCAGCAGCATAGAACCTACAGGGCCCAATTCACCCCTCCACTTT. It encodes CASSIEPTGPNSPLHF.

This clone turned up a few times. V and J are TRBV21-1 and TRBJ2-3; no DNA check was done on the table's D call, TRBD1. TRBV21-1 is a listed pseudogene. The length of the CDR3 is 16 residues. This CDR3 is CASSKKGRQPTDTQYF. DNA of the CDR3: TGTGCCAGCAGCAAAAAGGGGCGACAGCCCACAGATACGCAGTATTTT.

The CDR3 DNA reads TGCGCCAGCAGCTTGCTTAGCGGGACCGGCACAGATACGCAGTATTTT. As protein: CASSLLSGTGTDTQYF. The chain has TRBV5-1 and TRBJ2-3; 8 bases are shared with TRBD2. This CDR3 contains 16 residues. Germline CDR1 SGHRS, CDR2 YFSETQ. The V and J ends lost 1 base and 1 base, in that order; junction bases with no gene match: 5.

This clone was observed a single time. The chain has TRBV28 and TRBJ1-2, with D maybe TRBD1 (5 bases). Germline V lookup: CDR1 MDHEN, CDR2 SYDVKM. The CDR3 has 13 amino acids. V dropped 3 bases and J dropped 5 bases, with 10 bases sitting between them. In DNA, the CDR3 is TGTGCCAGCAGTTTGGCAGGGATTTATGGCTACACCTTC. Protein: CASSLAGIYGYTF.